This T cell receptor beta chain was sequenced for a study of T cell repertoires in cytomegalovirus infection. General observations from the study: HLA-C-restricted CMV clonotypes gave the most frequent clonotype in two of eight donors.

The CDR3 spans 13 residues. The V and J ends lost 5 bases and 6 bases, in that order; junction bases with no gene match: 7. Germline V gene lookup returns CDR1 LNHDA and CDR2 SQIVND (reference sequence). This clonotype has only a few counts. Antigen unknown. TCRdb itself ran the reads through MiXCR, one entry per CDR3 protein. In the table there are about 890,000 distinct CDR3 sequences, about a third of which are singletons. The chain is built from TRBV19 and TRBJ2-7; 7 nucleotides match TRBD2. The source was cultured CD8+ T cells from PBMCs, collected from culture after CMV antigen stimulation. The source is a human donor in good health (CMV status not recorded). Some clones in this sample may be carry-over from other donors' samples. CDR3 bases: TGTGCCAGTAGTGCCGTCGGGGGGAGCGAGCAGTACTTC. This sequence encodes CASSAVGGSEQYF.